This is a list of T cell receptor beta chains from one sample in a study of technical replicates of blood from a few donors. Some clones are missing from TCRdb's copy, which holds only in-frame ones; the method was immunoSEQ multiplex PCR. The data hold 67,000 or so clones, with 95% to 96% observed a single time. Sequenced sample: T cells isolated from PBMCs. The receptors shown here come from a human donor in good health. Both conserved end residues are part of each CDR3. Fields, in order: clone size, D gene, J gene, V gene, CDR3 protein, CDR3 DNA. The D gene is left open where the match is weak. Not every row has a clone size; where given, it reads once, few, many or a size class.

- | TRBD2 | TRBJ2-1 | TRBV28 | CASWGASGINEQFF | TGTGCCAGCTGGGGGGCTAGCGGGATCAATGAGCAGTTCTTC
- | TRBD2 | TRBJ2-3 | TRBV10-1 | CASGPSGSSQNTQYF | TGCGCCAGCGGTCCTAGCGGGAGCTCACAGAATACGCAGTATTTT
- | TRBD1 | TRBJ2-7 | TRBV7-6 | CASSLLQGARDEQYF | TGTGCCAGCAGCTTATTACAGGGGGCCAGGGACGAGCAGTACTTC
- | - | TRBJ1-5 | TRBV7-8 | CASSWRGGNQPQHF | TGTGCCAGCAGCTGGCGGGGTGGCAATCAGCCCCAGCATTTT
once | - | TRBJ2-2 | TRBV6-1 | CASRAGTSSRELFF | TGTGCCAGCAGAGCCGGGACTTCATCTCGGGAGCTGTTTTTT
- | TRBD2 | TRBJ2-7 | TRBV6-6 | CASSPPGLAGEQYF | TGTGCCAGCAGCCCCCCAGGACTAGCAGGCGAGCAGTACTTC
once | - | TRBJ2-4 | TRBV7-9 | CASSLTTGIAKNIQYF | TGTGCCAGCAGCTTGACCACAGGGATAGCCAAAAACATTCAGTACTTC
- | - | TRBJ2-1 | TRBV2 | CASRLNNEQFF | TGTGCCAGCAGACTAAACAATGAGCAGTTCTTC
- | TRBD2 | TRBJ2-1 | TRBV7-6 | CASSSSGGNEQFF | TGTGCCAGCAGCAGTAGCGGGGGCAATGAGCAGTTCTTC
- | TRBD2 | TRBJ2-1 | TRBV10-1 | CASSARAAGGVYEQFF | TGCGCCAGCAGTGCTCGGGCAGCGGGAGGAGTTTATGAGCAGTTCTTC
- | TRBD1 | TRBJ1-2 | TRBV7-6 | CASSLLGQGLTGGYTF | TGTGCCAGCAGCTTGCTGGGACAGGGACTAACTGGGGGCTACACCTTC